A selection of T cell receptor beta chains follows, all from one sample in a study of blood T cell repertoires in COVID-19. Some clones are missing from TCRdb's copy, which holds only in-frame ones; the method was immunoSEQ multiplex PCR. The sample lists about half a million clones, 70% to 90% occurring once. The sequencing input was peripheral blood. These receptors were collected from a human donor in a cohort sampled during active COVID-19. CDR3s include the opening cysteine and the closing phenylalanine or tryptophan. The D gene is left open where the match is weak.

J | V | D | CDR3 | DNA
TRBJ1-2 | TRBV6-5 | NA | CAVLQPAGGYTF | TGTGCCGTTTTACAGCCCGCTGGTGGCTACACCTTC
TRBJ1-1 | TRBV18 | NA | CASSPPSMNTEAFF | TGTGCCAGCTCACCACCCAGTATGAACACTGAAGCTTTCTTT
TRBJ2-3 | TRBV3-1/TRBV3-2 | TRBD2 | CASSQGGRGTDTQYF | TGTGCCAGCAGCCAAGGCGGGAGGGGAACAGATACGCAGTATTTT
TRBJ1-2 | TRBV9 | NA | CASSVEPGNYGYTF | TGTGCCAGCAGCGTAGAGCCAGGCAACTATGGCTACACCTTC
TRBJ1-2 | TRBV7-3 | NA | CASSLTGRGRDYGYTF | TGTGCCAGCAGCTTAACGGGTCGAGGCAGGGATTATGGCTACACCTTC
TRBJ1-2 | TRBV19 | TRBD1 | CASIDRGRVYGYTF | TGTGCCAGTATCGACAGGGGGCGCGTCTATGGCTACACCTTC
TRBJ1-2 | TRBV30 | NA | CAWSVSGAFGYTF | TGTGCCTGGAGTGTCTCAGGGGCATTTGGCTACACCTTC
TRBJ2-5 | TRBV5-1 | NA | CASSWGEGGKETQYF | TGCGCCAGCAGCTGGGGGGAAGGGGGCAAAGAGACCCAGTACTTC
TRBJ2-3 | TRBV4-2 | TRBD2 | CASSPGRGTDTQYF | TGTGCCAGCAGCCCGGGGCGGGGGACAGATACGCAGTATTTT
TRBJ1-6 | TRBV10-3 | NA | CAISGDGDGPLHF | TGTGCCATCAGTGGAGACGGAGACGGACCCCTCCACTTT
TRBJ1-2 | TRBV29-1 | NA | CSVSSMGLNYGYTF | TGCAGCGTTTCCTCCATGGGCCTTAACTATGGCTACACCTTC
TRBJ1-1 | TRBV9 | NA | CASSRLLNTEAFF | TGTGCCAGCAGCAGACTTTTGAACACTGAAGCTTTCTTT